This T cell receptor (beta chain) was retrieved from a study of a mutant IDH1 vaccine in newly diagnosed glioma. On the study more broadly: Commencement of vaccination occurred 4-6 weeks following radiotherapy alone, or concurrently with temozolomide cycles. Earlier treatment was radiotherapy, temozolomide, or both, with most getting both.

The ends lost 1 base at V and 3 bases at J; junction bases unmatched: 6. This CDR3 spans 15 amino acids. Germline loops: CDR1 SGHDN, CDR2 FVKESK. The method was immunoSEQ multiplex PCR; TCRdb's version includes in-frame clones alone and lacks a portion of them. The data hold about 74,000 clones, with about 88% observed a single time. Time point specified: week 35, safety follow-up. A 20-mer mutant IDH1 peptide at 300 ug was injected subcutaneously with topical imiquimod. The vaccination schedule gave patients eight doses in weeks 1, 3, 5, 7, 11, 15, 19 and 23. Study conclusions and caveats: Pseudoprogression apparently tracked independently of changes in top peripheral T cell clonotypes.

Details on this clone: Its antigen is currently unknown.

Specimen: PBMCs, collected from a glioma patient whose treatment included an IDH1 peptide vaccine. The source is a man aged 25-45 years with glioma. The genes are TRBV14 and TRBJ2-7, with 7 bases that match TRBD2. The chain's CDR3 is CASSQGAGAIYEQYF. The CDR3, as DNA: TGTGCCAGCAGCCAAGGGGCGGGAGCCATCTACGAGCAGTACTTC.